A selection of T cell receptor beta chains follows, all from one sample in a study of control samples from healthy donors and cancer patients. Data came from immunoSEQ multiplex PCR; TCRdb stores just in-frame clones and leaves some out. This table holds under 150,000 clones, about 87% found once. Sequencing was carried out using blood. These receptors were collected from a man between 40 and 49 years old in good health. The CDR3 runs from the conserved cysteine through the conserved F or W. Fields, in order: clone size, J gene, V gene, D gene, CDR3 DNA, CDR3 protein. D genes are given only for firm matches. Clone size is given for some rows only: seen once, a few or many times, or a class if the clone is expanded.

>-|TRBJ1-1|TRBV30|-
TGTGCCTGGAGTTCGGGCGGTCCTAACACTGAAGCTTTCTTT
CAWSSGGPNTEAFF
>few|TRBJ2-3|TRBV20-1|-
TGCAGTGCTAGTAGGCGGGTTGCAGATACGCAGTATTTT
CSASRRVADTQYF
>-|TRBJ2-4|TRBV6-1|TRBD1
TGTGCCAGCAGGGAAGGACAGGGGACGGCCAAAAACATTCAGTACTTC
CASREGQGTAKNIQYF
>-|TRBJ2-6|TRBV19|TRBD1
TGTGCCAGTAGGGGACAGCCCCGATCTGGGGCCAACGTCCTGACTTTC
CASRGQPRSGANVLTF
>-|TRBJ2-2|TRBV5-6|TRBD1
TGTGCCAGCAACTTAGGGGGCGTCCGCACCGGGGAGCTGTTTTTT
CASNLGGVRTGELFF
>-|TRBJ1-6|TRBV5-6|-
TGTGCCAGCAGCCGCAGGGACCATAATTCACCCCTCCACTTT
CASSRRDHNSPLHF
>-|TRBJ1-4|TRBV19|-
TGTGCCAGTAGACGGCTGAATGAAAAACTGTTTTTT
CASRRLNEKLFF
>-|TRBJ1-6|TRBV6-1|TRBD1
TGTGCCAGCAGTGAAAGGACAGGGGCGCCTTCACCCCTCCACTTT
CASSERTGAPSPLHF
>-|TRBJ2-3|TRBV6-1|-
TGTGCCAGCAGTGACCACTTTGGGGATACGCAGTATTTT
CASSDHFGDTQYF
>-|TRBJ2-7|TRBV9|-
TGTGCCAGCAGCGTAGATCTCGGAACCTACGAGCAGTACTTC
CASSVDLGTYEQYF
>-|TRBJ1-1|TRBV5-6|-
TGTGCCAGCAGCTTGTGGCAGGGGCGCGGGTGGAACACTGAAGCTTTCTTT
CASSLWQGRGWNTEAFF
>-|TRBJ1-6|TRBV23-1|TRBD1
TGCGCCAGCCAGAACAGGGGAAGGGGATATAATTCACCCCTCCACTTT
CASQNRGRGYNSPLHF
>once|TRBJ1-2|TRBV9|-
TGTGCCAGCAGCGTAGGGAGGGGTCAAGGTGGCTACACCTTC
CASSVGRGQGGYTF
>-|TRBJ1-4|TRBV2|TRBD1
TGTGCCAGCAGTCGACAGGGGTCGGGTGAAAAACTGTTTTTT
CASSRQGSGEKLFF
>-|TRBJ1-2|TRBV15|-
TGTGCCACCAGCAGAGAGTCCGGAGCTAACTATGGCTACACCTTC
CATSRESGANYGYTF
>-|TRBJ2-7|TRBV19|-
TGTGCCAGTAGTATTGGGGGACATGGGGCCTACGAGCAGTACTTC
CASSIGGHGAYEQYF
>-|TRBJ2-3|TRBV25-1|-
TGTGCCAGCAGCTGGACAGACACAGATACGCAGTATTTT
CASSWTDTDTQYF